A selection of T cell receptor beta chains follows, all from one sample in a study of cytomegalovirus exposure and HLA in healthy donors. Libraries were prepared by immunoSEQ multiplex PCR; TCRdb keeps only in-frame clonotypes and omits some of them. The sample holds more than 150,000 clones, 70% to 80% seen once. Material for sequencing was PBMCs. The receptor source for this set is a man aged 18-30 years in good health and CMV-seronegative. Both conserved end residues are part of each CDR3. Each record gives: J gene, V gene, clone size, D gene, CDR3 DNA, CDR3 protein. D genes are given only for firm matches. Clone size is stated in some rows and not others, as once, few, many or a class when expanded.

>TRBJ2-2|TRBV7-9|-|TRBD2
TGTGCCAGCAGCCAAACGGCGGGGGTGGCCGGGGAGCTGTTTTTT
CASSQTAGVAGELFF
>TRBJ2-7|TRBV2|-|-
TGTGCCAGCAGCGGGGGTAGTCGCGAGCAGTACTTC
CASSGGSREQYF
>TRBJ1-1|TRBV11-3|few|-
TGTGCCAGCAGCCTCTCGAGCGACACTGAAGCTTTCTTT
CASSLSSDTEAFF
>TRBJ1-2|TRBV2|-|TRBD1
TGTGCCAGCAGTGGGGGACAGGGGGACTTTTCGGGCTACACCTTC
CASSGGQGDFSGYTF
>TRBJ2-1|TRBV27|-|-
TGTGCCAGCATCTCCGGTAGCTCCTACAATGAGCAGTTCTTC
CASISGSSYNEQFF
>TRBJ2-3|TRBV2|-|TRBD1
TGTGCCAGCAGTACCCGGGACAGCCGCACAGATACGCAGTATTTT
CASSTRDSRTDTQYF
>TRBJ1-5|TRBV6-1|few|-
TGTGCCAGCAGTGAACTCGTGGGGGCGCAGGGTAATCAGCCCCAGCATTTT
CASSELVGAQGNQPQHF
>TRBJ2-7|TRBV5-1|-|TRBD2
TGCGCCAGCAGCTTGGCCAGCGGGGGGGCCTACGAGCAGTACTTC
CASSLASGGAYEQYF
>TRBJ1-2|TRBV7-9|once|-
TGTGCCAGCAGCTTAGGACAGCCCAACTATGGCTACACCTTC
CASSLGQPNYGYTF
>TRBJ2-4|TRBV27|-|-
TGTGCCAGCAGTCAGGGGCCGGGTTCAAAACAGTACTTC
CASSQGPGSKQYF
>TRBJ2-7|TRBV28|-|-
TGTGCCAGCAGTCTAAGCTCCTACGAGCAGTACTTC
CASSLSSYEQYF
>TRBJ2-5|TRBV29-1|-|-
TGCAGCGTCCCCGTCCCGGGACACCCTATGGTAGAAGGGACCCAGTACTTC
CSVPVPGHPMVEGTQYF
>TRBJ2-5|TRBV9|-|TRBD2
TGTGCCAGCAGCGTTGGTCGGGGGGTACGGGAAGCCCAGTACTTC
CASSVGRGVREAQYF
>TRBJ2-1|TRBV9|once|TRBD2
TGTGCCAGCACCGTAGCGGCTAGCGGGAGCCTCAATGAGCAGTTCTTC
CASTVAASGSLNEQFF
>TRBJ2-3|TRBV2|-|TRBD2
TGTGCCAGCAGGGGACTAGCGGGAGGGTCCCCAGCAGATACGCAGTATTTT
CASRGLAGGSPADTQYF
>TRBJ1-2|TRBV29-1|few|TRBD1
TGCAGCGTCACAGGGGTTAGCTACACCTTC
CSVTGVSYTF
>TRBJ2-1|TRBV5-1|-|TRBD2
TGCGCCAGCAGCTTGTCCAGCGGGAGGGATGAGCAGTTCTTC
CASSLSSGRDEQFF
>TRBJ1-2|TRBV29-1|-|-
TGCAGCGTTGAAGGGACGTATACAGGAACCTATGGCTACACCTTC
CSVEGTYTGTYGYTF
>TRBJ1-2|TRBV5-1|-|-
TGCGCCAGCAGCTTGGGGCAGGTCTACTTGGACTATGGCTACACCTTC
CASSLGQVYLDYGYTF
>TRBJ1-5|TRBV28|-|-
TGTGCCAGCAGTTTATGGTCCGGGCAGGGGAGGGGGCAGCCCCAGCATTTT
CASSLWSGQGRGQPQHF
>TRBJ2-5|TRBV27|-|-
TGTGCCAGCAGTTTATCTCGGGGGGCCGAGACCCAGTACTTC
CASSLSRGAETQYF
>TRBJ2-1|TRBV28|-|TRBD2
TGTGCCAGCAGTTTAATAGGGGGAGATAAGCGGGAGGGGGCCTACAATGAGCAGTTCTTC
CASSLIGGDKREGAYNEQFF
>TRBJ1-4|TRBV5-4|-|-
TGTGCCAGCAGCTCCGCAACTAATGAAAAACTGTTTTTT
CASSSATNEKLFF
>TRBJ1-4|TRBV6-1|few|TRBD1
TGTGCCAGCAGAGGTTTGGACAGGGGAGAACGGTTTTTT
CASRGLDRGERFF
>TRBJ2-7|TRBV7-9|-|TRBD1
TGTGCCAGCAGCCACGGGCGAGGACAGGGGACCTACGAGCAGTACTTC
CASSHGRGQGTYEQYF
>TRBJ1-3|TRBV4-2|-|-
TGTGCCAGCAGACTCGATCCCAGGGGCCCCTCTGGAAACACCATATATTTT
CASRLDPRGPSGNTIYF
>TRBJ2-7|TRBV12-2|-|-
TGTGCAAGTCGGGGGACTCTAGGGCAGTACTTC
CASRGTLGQYF
>TRBJ2-3|TRBV9|once|TRBD2
TGTGCCAGCAGCGTAGCTCCAGCGGGAACAGATACGCAGTATTTT
CASSVAPAGTDTQYF
>TRBJ2-1|TRBV27|-|-
TGTGCCAGCAGTTTCCGAAGCTGGAATGAGCAGTTCTTC
CASSFRSWNEQFF
>TRBJ1-2|TRBV15|-|-
TGTGCCACCAGCATCTCGGGAGGGGACCGGTATGGCTACACCTTC
CATSISGGDRYGYTF
>TRBJ2-3|TRBV19|-|TRBD1
TGTGCCAGTAGTACGCCCCGGGACAGGGGAAGCACAGATACGCAGTATTTT
CASSTPRDRGSTDTQYF
>TRBJ1-1|TRBV19|-|TRBD1
TGTGCCAGTAGTACGGGACGGACCGGGACAGCGACTACCCGGACCGCTGAAGCTTTCTTT
CASSTGRTGTATTRTAEAFF
>TRBJ1-1|TRBV27|-|-
TGTGCCAGCAGTTTATCGTGGCCACCCGGAGGCACTGAAGCTTTCTTT
CASSLSWPPGGTEAFF
>TRBJ1-4|TRBV19|-|TRBD1
TGTGCCAGTAGTACCGCACTACTAGACAGGGTTTCAACTAATGAAAAACTGTTTTTT
CASSTALLDRVSTNEKLFF
>TRBJ2-2|TRBV5-4|-|TRBD1
TGTGCCAGCAGCTTGGCTGGGACAGGGGTGGCCGGGGAGCTGTTTTTT
CASSLAGTGVAGELFF
>TRBJ1-5|TRBV7-9|-|-
TGTGCCAGCAGCCCAGGACAGTGGGGAGACCAGCCCCAGCATTTT
CASSPGQWGDQPQHF
>TRBJ1-1|TRBV28|-|-
TGTGCCAGCACCACTTCATACGAATCTTGGAACACTGAAGCTTTCTTT
CASTTSYESWNTEAFF
>TRBJ1-6|TRBV2|-|-
TGTGCCAGCAGTGAATCCCAGGCCCCCCTCCACTTT
CASSESQAPLHF
>TRBJ2-1|TRBV6-1|few|-
TGTGCCGGTTCCTGGGCCTCCTACAATGAGCAGTTCTTC
CAGSWASYNEQFF